This passage covers 15 T cell receptor beta chains from one sample sequenced in a study of blood T cell repertoires in COVID-19. Produced via immunoSEQ multiplex PCR; TCRdb's table is partial and in-frame only. The data show about 60,000 clones, around 85% seen once. The sequencing sample was made of peripheral blood. These receptors came from a man in his 70s with active COVID-19.

The rearrangement joins TRBV6-4 to TRBJ2-1; TRBD2 might be the D (5 bases). The V end was cut by 6 bases, the J end by 0 bases, with 9 bases between. The CDR3 length is 14 residues. Germline-derived CDR1 and CDR2 are MRHNA and SNTAGT. CDR3 protein: CASRKRSSYNEQFF. CDR3 bases: TGTGCCAGCAGGAAGCGGAGCTCCTACAATGAGCAGTTCTTC.

The rearrangement uses TRBV18 and TRBJ2-7, with D tentatively TRBD2 (6 bases). This CDR3 has 15 amino acids. Germline lookup yields CDR1 KGHSH and CDR2 LQKENI. Trimming stripped 2 bases from V and 2 bases from J, with 13 bases between. CDR3 bases: TGTGCCAGCTCACCATTTGAGGGAGGTACCTACGAGCAGTACTTC. It translates to CASSPFEGGTYEQYF.

The chain employs TRBV29-1 and TRBJ2-5; tentative D call: TRBD2 (6 bases). Germline CDR1 and CDR2: SQVTM and ANQGSEA. V was pared by 1 base and J by 4 bases, with 13 bases between. CDR3 length equals 14 residues. CDR3 bases: TGCAGCGTTGAAGTAGACGGGAGCACAGAGACCCAGTACTTC. Protein: CSVEVDGSTETQYF.

This chain joins TRBV18 and TRBJ1-2, with TRBD1 identical over 8 bases. The CDR3 runs 15 residues. Germline lookup yields CDR1 KGHSH and CDR2 LQKENI. J gave up 6 bases and V 4 bases, and 10 bases lay outside the gene matches. The CDR3 protein is CASSQGLQGEDGYTF. Written as DNA, the CDR3 is TGTGCCAGCTCACAGGGTCTACAGGGGGAGGATGGCTACACCTTC.

To note about this clone: The same CDR3 is also encoded by other DNA sequences in this sample. CDR3 nucleotides: TGTGCCAGCAGTCGACAGGGCTATGGCTACACCTTC. Residues: CASSRQGYGYTF. The chain has TRBV28 and TRBJ1-2; 7 bases are shared with TRBD1. The CDR3 contains 12 residues. V dropped 5 bases and J dropped 4; count of bases not matched to a gene: 1. The germline V gene has CDR1 MDHEN and CDR2 SYDVKM.

The V gene is TRBV4-3, the J gene TRBJ1-6; weak D call: TRBD1 (5 bases). Trimming took off 0 bases at V and 7 bases at J, with 13 bases between the two ends. Germline V lookup: CDR1 LGHNA, CDR2 YSLEER. The CDR3 is 16 residues long. CDR3 protein: CASSQETRTRNSPLHF. The CDR3 region has the DNA TGCGCCAGCAGCCAAGAAACCAGGACAAGAAATTCACCCCTCCACTTT.

This clone was found many times. V and J are TRBV6-2 or TRBV6-3 and TRBJ2-1; D gene ambiguous. Germline V gene sequence: CDR1 MNHEY, CDR2 SVGEGT. V was pared by 5 bases and J by 7 bases, with 9 bases between. The CDR3 is made up of 12 amino acids. CDR3 DNA: TGTGCCAGCAGTCTTCGAGGAAATGAGCAGTTCTTC. Protein product: CASSLRGNEQFF.

The rearrangement joins TRBV5-4 to TRBJ1-2; maybe TRBD1 (6 bases). Between the trimmed V and J ends, which lost 1 base and 8 bases, there was a span of 15 bases. The CDR3 spans 14 residues. From germline, CDR1 is SGHNT and CDR2 YYREEE (reference sequence). The CDR3 region is CASSLTDRGDGYTF. The CDR3 bases are TGTGCCAGCAGCTTGACGGACAGAGGAGACGGCTACACCTTC. Variable domain in full (rest from reference TRBV5-4 and TRBJ1-2): ETGVTQSPTHLIKTRGQQVTLRCSSQSGHNTVSWYQQALGQGPQFIFQYYREEENGRGNFPPRFSGLQFPNYSSELNVNALELDDSALYLCASSLTDRGDGYTFGSGTRLTVV.

The J gene is TRBJ2-5, the V gene TRBV24-1; perhaps TRBD1 as D (6 bases). CDR3 length: 14 residues. With 3 bases removed from V and 4 bases from J, the gap between germline ends came to 11 bases. Germline CDR1 reads KGHDR; CDR2 reads SFDVKD. The CDR3 region has the DNA TGTGCCACCAGTGATCAGGGGCTGAGAGAGACCCAGTACTTC. As protein: CATSDQGLRETQYF.

Comment on this clone: Compared with germline, one end of the junction differs, possibly owing to a read error. The rearrangement joins TRBV7-7 to TRBJ1-4, with a possible D match to TRBD1 (5 bases). Germline assignment: CDR1 SSHAT and CDR2 FNYEAQ (reference sequence). This CDR3 is built from 15 residues. CDR3 DNA: TGTGCTAGCAGCCGAGGATCGGGGGCTAATGAAAAACTGTTTTTT. Protein: CASSRGSGANEKLFF. The variable domain in full, with the rest retrieved from reference TRBV7-7 and TRBJ1-4, is GAGVSQSPRYKVTKRGQDVTLRCDPISSHATLYWYQQALGQGPEFLTYFNYEAQPDKSGLPSDRFSAERPEGSISTLTIQRTEQRDSAMYRCASSRGSGANEKLFFGSGTQLSVL.

V usage is TRBV5-4 and J usage is TRBJ1-2; 9 bases line up with TRBD1. In germline, CDR1 is SGHNT, CDR2 YYREEE (reference sequence). Trimming took 4 bases from V and 1 from J; bases not matched to a gene: 8. This CDR3 contains 16 residues. CDR3 nucleotides: TGTGCCAGCAGCAGGACAGGGGCGCAGGGTAACTATGGCTACACCTTC. Translation: CASSRTGAQGNYGYTF.

The chain employs TRBV29-1 and TRBJ1-1; 7 nucleotides match TRBD1. CDR3 size: 11 residues. Trimming took 7 bases from V and 6 from J; bases not matched to a gene: 5. From germline, CDR1 is SQVTM and CDR2 ANQGSEA. CDR3 nucleotides: TGCAGCGAACGGACAGGCGCTGAAGCTTTCTTT. Translation: CSERTGAEAFF.

The chain is built from TRBV14 and TRBJ2-5; D remains ambiguous. The V end lost 3 bases, the J end lost 5 bases, and 4 bases lay between the germline ends. CDR3 size: 11 residues. Germline V CDR1 and CDR2: SGHDN, FVKESK. Here the CDR3 DNA reads TGTGCCAGCAGCCAGCAGGAGACCCAGTACTTC. This sequence encodes CASSQQETQYF.

The chain joins TRBV5-6 to TRBJ2-7; 11 bases match TRBD2. The CDR3 runs to 16 residues. The V gene end was trimmed by 3 bases and the J gene end by 6 bases; junction bases not matched to a gene: 11. CDR1 is SGHDT and CDR2 is YYEEEE in the germline V gene. The chain's CDR3 is CASSSVAGGPWGEQYF. The CDR3 DNA follows: TGTGCCAGCAGCTCTGTAGCGGGAGGGCCTTGGGGCGAGCAGTACTTC. The full variable domain, its missing parts supplied by reference TRBV5-6 and TRBJ2-7, is DAGVTQSPTHLIKTRGQQVTLRCSPKSGHDTVSWYQQALGQGPQFIFQYYEEEERQRGNFPDRFSGHQFPNYSSELNVNALLLGDSALYLCASSSVAGGPWGEQYFGPGTRLTVT.

This clone has more than one count but fewer than ten. The V gene is TRBV21-1, the J gene TRBJ2-1; the DNA was not compared with TRBD2, the D call given in the table. TRBV21-1 corresponds to a pseudogene. The CDR3 has 17 amino acids. CDR3 coding DNA: TGTGCCAGCAGCCTTGCTCGAGCGGGAGAATCCTACAATGAGCAGTTCTTC. This encodes CASSLARAGESYNEQFF.